One and the same sample provided the 13 T cell receptor beta chains below, sequenced in a study of blood T cell repertoires in COVID-19. Data came from immunoSEQ multiplex PCR; TCRdb stores just in-frame clones and leaves some out. Among over 250,000 clones listed, 80% to 90% were seen once. The sequencing input was peripheral blood. The origin of the receptors is a woman between 70 and 85 years old with acute or convalescent COVID-19.

V and J are TRBV19 and TRBJ1-2, with 9 nucleotides matching TRBD1. The CDR3 spans 13 residues. The junction had 8 bases not matched to a gene; V was cut back by 5 bases and J by 10 bases. Germline V lookup: CDR1 LNHDA, CDR2 SQIVND (reference sequence). The CDR3 is CASSGDRALVYTF. As DNA, the CDR3 is TGTGCCAGTAGTGGGGACAGGGCGCTCGTCTACACCTTC.

The chain employs TRBV2 and TRBJ1-1; no reliable D call. V lost 11 bases and J 1 base, leaving 17 bases between the germline ends. Germline loops: CDR1 SNHLY, CDR2 FYNNEI. The CDR3 has 14 amino acids. In DNA form, the CDR3 reads TGTGCCCTCTCCGCCGGACTTTCGAACACTGAAGCTTTCTTT. Translation: CALSAGLSNTEAFF.

The rearrangement uses TRBV6-5 and TRBJ1-3; D is possibly TRBD1 (6 bases). Trimming cost V 5 bases and J 2 bases, with 13 bases left between them. The germline CDR1 and CDR2 sequences are MNHEY and SVGAGI. The CDR3 consists of 15 residues. CDR3 loop: CASSRGGPTGNTIYF. The CDR3 nucleotides are TGTGCCAGCAGTAGGGGGGGGCCCACTGGAAACACCATATATTTT.

The gene calls are TRBV5-1 and TRBJ2-2; D remains unclear. V dropped 9 bases and J dropped 0 bases, with 15 bases sitting between them. The CDR3 has 15 amino acids. Per germline, CDR1 SGHRS and CDR2 YFSETQ. CDR3 region: CATFPGSTNTGELFF. Here the CDR3 DNA reads TGCGCCACCTTCCCCGGGTCCACGAACACCGGGGAGCTGTTTTTT.

Comments on this clone: Additional DNA sequences in this sample encode the identical CDR3. This chain joins TRBV5-1 and TRBJ2-5, with a possible D match to TRBD2 (6 bases). Trimming left V 3 bases short and J 2 bases short, with 11 bases between. The CDR3 is 14 amino acids. Germline values: CDR1 SGHRS, CDR2 YFSETQ. Here the CDR3 reads CASSSGGVQETQYF. The CDR3, as DNA: TGCGCCAGCAGCTCCGGCGGGGTACAAGAGACCCAGTACTTC.

This chain links TRBV19 with TRBJ1-4; unclear D gene. This CDR3 comprises 15 residues. Germline values: CDR1 LNHDA, CDR2 SQIVND (reference sequence). V gave up 6 bases and J gave up 4 bases, with 15 bases separating them. The CDR3 DNA reads as TGTGCCAGTAGGACTACCGCGACGGTTAATGAAAAACTGTTTTTT. This translates into CASRTTATVNEKLFF. Full variable domain (outside the CDR3, taken from reference TRBV19 and TRBJ1-4): DGGITQSPKYLFRKEGQNVTLSCEQNLNHDAMYWYRQDPGQGLRLIYYSQIVNDFQKGDIAEGYSVSREKKESFPLTVTSAQKNPTAFYLCASRTTATVNEKLFFGSGTQLSVL.

The chain combines TRBV24-1 with TRBJ2-1, with a weak D call TRBD1 (6 bases). This CDR3 is 15 amino acids long. V lost 6 bases to trimming and J lost 1 base, with 12 bases between them. CDR1 KGHDR and CDR2 SFDVKD come from the germline V gene. The CDR3 DNA is TGTGCCACCAGTCTCACAGGGCGGTCCTACAATGAGCAGTTCTTC. This translates into CATSLTGRSYNEQFF.

V and J are TRBV2 and TRBJ1-1; TRBD1 is a possible D gene (6 bases). Germline V gene sequence: CDR1 SNHLY, CDR2 FYNNEI. Trimming shortened V by 5 bases and J by 0 bases, and 10 bases separated the two germline ends. CDR3 length: 14 residues. This chain's CDR3 is CASSPRTVNTEAFF. CDR3 in DNA: TGTGCCAGCAGTCCACGGACAGTGAACACTGAAGCTTTCTTT.

The rearrangement links TRBV20-1 to TRBJ2-1, with 7 bases matching TRBD2. V was clipped by 6 bases and J by 13 bases; unmatched bases: 9. CDR3 length: 11 residues. Germline CDR1 is DFQATT and CDR2 is SNEGSKA (reference sequence). The chain's CDR3 is CSALTSDLQFF. The CDR3, as DNA: TGCAGTGCCCTTACTAGCGACCTCCAGTTCTTC.

This clone was picked up a small number of times. The chain carries TRBV19 and TRBJ1-3; D may be TRBD1 (6 bases). Germline assignment: CDR1 LNHDA and CDR2 SQIVND (reference sequence). CDR3 length: 15 residues. V dropped 4 bases and J dropped 4 bases, with 14 bases sitting between them. Here the CDR3 reads CASSTTTGSGNTIYF. The CDR3 DNA sequence: TGTGCCAGTAGTACTACCACAGGGTCGGGAAACACCATATATTTT.

This chain uses TRBV2 with TRBJ1-6; D remains ambiguous. The CDR3 extends over 14 amino acids. Trimming took 2 bases from V and 4 from J, leaving 6 bases between them. From germline, CDR1 is SNHLY and CDR2 FYNNEI. CDR3 loop: CASSEIRYNSPLHF. CDR3 nucleotides: TGTGCCAGCAGTGAAATCCGTTATAATTCACCCCTCCACTTT.

The chain uses TRBV2 and TRBJ1-2; a possible D gene is TRBD1 (6 bases). V lost 4 bases to trimming and J lost 7 bases, with 19 bases between them. This CDR3 has 15 residues. Germline V gene lookup returns CDR1 SNHLY and CDR2 FYNNEI. In DNA, the CDR3 is TGTGCCAGCAGTGGGGGGGGCCGCAGGGTGGGTGGCTACACCTTC. It yields the protein CASSGGGRRVGGYTF.

The chain joins TRBV12-3 or TRBV12-4 to TRBJ2-3, with D perhaps TRBD2 (5 bases). There are 13 residues in the CDR3. The V and J ends lost 9 bases and 0 bases respectively, with 10 bases between them. The CDR3 nucleotides are TGTGCCAGTCGGGAAGCTAGCACAGATACGCAGTATTTT. Translation: CASREASTDTQYF.